Below, 26 T cell receptor beta chains from the same sample are listed, as sequenced in a study of spatial heterogeneity in lung cancer. Time point noted: sample taken at primary tumor resection. Their specific antigens are unknown. TCRdb used MiXCR to reprocess the 5' RACE reads, holding one entry per CDR3 protein. The sample includes about 6,000 distinct CDR3 sequences, 12% to 15% of them seen just once. Study observations and caveats: Tumoral mutation counts were tracked by counts of expanded intratumoral alpha and beta TCRs.

The specimen was lung tumor tissue, collected at surgery. The receptors were gathered from a male donor with early-stage non-small cell lung cancer.

This clonotype was counted many times. The chain joins TRBV5-1 to TRBJ1-2; D gene uncertain. Trimming left V 5 bases short and J 7 bases short, with 12 bases between. The germline gives CDR1 SGHRS, CDR2 YFSETQ. The CDR3 spans 12 residues. The CDR3 DNA sequence: TGCGCCAGCAGTCCCACCCTGGGTGGCTACACCTTC. It specifies CASSPTLGGYTF.

The rearrangement uses TRBV7-2 and TRBJ2-5; tentatively, D is TRBD2 (7 bases). V lost 4 bases to trimming and J lost 6 bases, with 21 bases between them. The V gene's germline CDR1 is SGHTA and CDR2 FQGNSA. The CDR3 is made up of 16 amino acids. In DNA form, the CDR3 reads TGTGCCAGCAGCTCCCCCGGGGGGCGGAATTTGCAGACCCAGTACTTC. Protein: CASSSPGGRNLQTQYF.

By sample fraction, this clonotype is medium-sized (0.01 to 0.1%). The genes are TRBV20-1 and TRBJ2-1; D could derive from TRBD1 or TRBD2 (6 bases each). Germline V CDR1 and CDR2: DFQATT, SNEGSKA (reference sequence). V was pared by 6 bases and J by 0 bases, with 18 bases between. CDR3 size: 16 residues. The chain's CDR3 is CSATSFGGFSYNEQFF. CDR3 sequence (DNA): TGCAGTGCCACCTCCTTCGGGGGCTTCTCCTACAATGAGCAGTTCTTC.

This clonotype is judged medium-sized. The chain employs TRBV7-8 and TRBJ2-7; D remains ambiguous. Germline CDR1 is SGHVS and CDR2 is FQNEAQ. The germline V and J ends were trimmed by 3 bases and 5 bases, with 11 bases remaining between them. The CDR3 is 13 residues long. The CDR3 is CASSFGAGHEQYF. The CDR3 DNA reads as TGTGCCAGCAGCTTCGGCGCAGGCCACGAGCAGTACTTC. The full variable domain, in which reference TRBV7-8 and TRBJ2-7 provide the parts outside the CDR3, is GAGVSQSPRYKVAKRGQDVALRCDPISGHVSLFWYQQALGQGPEFLTYFQNEAQLDKSGLPSDRFFAERPEGSVSTLKIQRTQQEDSAVYLCASSFGAGHEQYFGPGTRLTVT.

This clonotype was counted at least ten times. V usage is TRBV4-1 and J usage is TRBJ2-7, with no clear D. V gave up 0 bases and J gave up 2 bases, with 8 bases separating them. The CDR3 extends over 14 amino acids. The V gene's germline CDR1 is MGHRA and CDR2 YSYEKL. In DNA form, the CDR3 reads TGCGCCAGCAGCCAAGATCAAGGTACCTACGAGCAGTACTTC. It translates to CASSQDQGTYEQYF.

This clonotype is medium-sized within its sample. The chain is built from TRBV5-5 and TRBJ1-4; 10 nucleotides align to TRBD1. Germline CDR1 reads SGHKS; CDR2 reads YYEKEE (reference sequence). This CDR3 comprises 15 residues. V lost 4 bases, J lost 8 bases, and 8 bases stayed unmatched. In DNA, the CDR3 is TGTGCCAGCAGCCCCCGGACAGGGGGGCGGGAAAAACTGTTTTTT. It specifies CASSPRTGGREKLFF.

This clonotype is labeled medium-sized. The rearrangement links TRBV29-1 to TRBJ2-7, with a tentative D call TRBD2 (5 bases). Germline V gene data show CDR1 as SQVTM and CDR2 as ANQGSEA. V gave up 6 bases and J gave up 2 bases, with 8 bases separating them. The CDR3 extends over 11 amino acids. The CDR3 loop reads CSVKGAYEQYF. DNA for the CDR3: TGCAGCGTAAAGGGAGCCTACGAGCAGTACTTC.

This clonotype is labeled as medium-sized (0.01 to 0.1%). The CDR3 loop is CASSIGLAGGSSYNEQFF. The CDR3, as DNA: TGTGCCAGTAGTATTGGTCTAGCGGGAGGGAGCTCCTACAATGAGCAGTTCTTC. The genes are TRBV19 and TRBJ2-1; TRBD2 agrees at 12 bases. The CDR3 covers 18 residues. The germline CDR1 and CDR2 sequences are LNHDA and SQIVND (reference sequence). V was pared by 3 bases and J by 0 bases, with 6 bases of the junction left unmatched.

The gene calls are TRBV28 and TRBJ2-7; a weak D match, TRBD1 (5 bases). CDR3 length equals 12 residues. Looked up from germline, CDR1 is MDHEN and CDR2 is SYDVKM. The V and J ends lost 6 bases and 5 bases respectively, with 11 bases between them. The CDR3 here is CASRNQGNEQYF. In DNA form, the CDR3 reads TGTGCCAGCAGAAATCAGGGTAACGAGCAGTACTTC.

This clonotype was counted at least ten times. The chain links TRBV4-1 to TRBJ2-3; 8 nucleotides agree with TRBD1. CDR1 and CDR2 from the germline V gene are MGHRA and YSYEKL. V lost 1 base and J lost 7; bases outside the gene matches: 19. The CDR3 is 19 residues long. CDR3 in DNA: TGCGCCAGCAGCCAAGGGTTCCGGGAGCAGGGGGCGGGTTCTCATACGCAGTATTTT. Translated: CASSQGFREQGAGSHTQYF.

At least ten counts were recorded for this clonotype. The chain joins TRBV24-1 to TRBJ2-7; D is unclear. The length of the CDR3 is 13 residues. Germline lookup yields CDR1 KGHDR and CDR2 SFDVKD. V gave up 0 bases and J gave up 6 bases, with 8 bases separating them. The CDR3 here is CATSDLGVCEQYF. The CDR3 DNA reads TGTGCCACCAGTGATTTGGGGGTGTGCGAGCAGTACTTC.

This clonotype was seen at least ten times. CDR3 nucleotide sequence: TGTGCCATCAGTCTACAGGTGGGCTATGGCTACACCTTC. Translating gives CAISLQVGYGYTF. The rearrangement joins TRBV10-3 to TRBJ1-2, with a tentative D call TRBD1 (5 bases). CDR1 and CDR2 from the germline V gene are ENHRY and SYGVKD. V lost 5 bases and J 4 bases, leaving 11 bases between the germline ends. The CDR3 consists of 13 residues.

This clonotype is medium-sized in the sample. The CDR3 loop reads CASSTDTRFTQYF. The CDR3 DNA sequence: TGTGCCAGCAGTACAGATACTAGATTTACGCAGTATTTT. This chain uses TRBV6-6 with TRBJ2-3; possible D gene TRBD2, 5 bases. V was pared by 5 bases and J by 8 bases, with 14 bases between. Germline CDR1 and CDR2: MNHNY and SVGAGI (reference sequence). The CDR3 is 13 residues long.

There are many counts of this clonotype. The chain carries TRBV12-5 and TRBJ2-3; D is undetermined. The CDR3 has 13 amino acids. Trimming stripped 4 bases from V and 3 bases from J, with 8 bases between. Germline assignment: CDR1 LGHNT and CDR2 FRNRAP. CDR3 sequence: CASGSSGTDTQYF. CDR3 DNA: TGTGCTAGTGGTTCCTCCGGAACAGATACGCAGTATTTT.

This clonotype is categorized as medium-sized (0.01 to 0.1%). The chain links TRBV28 to TRBJ1-1; TRBD1 matches 7 bases. CDR1 MDHEN and CDR2 SYDVKM come from the germline V gene. The CDR3 has 16 residues. V lost 6 bases and J lost 6; bases outside the gene matches: 16. The CDR3 DNA reads TGTGCCAGCAGCCTGGGGGACAGACCTTTTGGGGCTGAAGCTTTCTTT. Amino acids: CASSLGDRPFGAEAFF.

This clonotype ranks as medium-sized. This rearrangement joins TRBV5-1 to TRBJ2-1; 11 bases match TRBD2. CDR1 and CDR2 from the germline V gene are SGHRS and YFSETQ. With V trimmed by 0 bases and J by 5 bases, 10 bases remained unmatched. There are 18 residues in the CDR3. The CDR3 bases are TGCGCCAGCAGCTTGGTGACTAGCGGGACCCTAGGGGACAATGAGCAGTTCTTC. Its translation is CASSLVTSGTLGDNEQFF. Filled out from reference TRBV5-1 and TRBJ2-1, the complete variable domain reads KAGVTQTPRYLIKTRGQQVTLSCSPISGHRSVSWYQQTPGQGLQFLFEYFSETQRNKGNFPGRFSGRQFSNSRSEMNVSTLELGDSALYLCASSLVTSGTLGDNEQFFGPGTRLTVL.

This clonotype ranks as medium-sized. J is TRBJ2-6 and V is TRBV10-3; 13 bases are shared with TRBD2. J lost 3 bases, V lost 8 bases, and 7 bases had no gene match. Germline loops: CDR1 ENHRY, CDR2 SYGVKD. The CDR3 runs to 17 residues. DNA of the CDR3: TGTGCCATCCGCGGACTAGCGGGAGTGGGTGGGGCCAACGTCCTGACTTTC. It encodes CAIRGLAGVGGANVLTF.

This clonotype was seen ten or more times. As DNA, the CDR3 is TGCAGTGCTCGATCTAGCGTGGAGACCCAGTACTTC. This sequence encodes CSARSSVETQYF. The chain employs TRBV20-1 and TRBJ2-5; maybe TRBD2 (6 bases). Germline assignment: CDR1 DFQATT and CDR2 SNEGSKA (reference sequence). Trimming pared 5 bases from V and 5 bases from J, leaving 12 bases between. The CDR3 runs to 12 residues.

This clonotype is labeled medium-sized. The gene calls are TRBV28 and TRBJ2-3, with D hard to call. The CDR3 loop spans 11 amino acids. V lost 0 bases to trimming and J lost 6 bases, with 1 base between them. Germline V gene lookup returns CDR1 MDHEN and CDR2 SYDVKM. CDR3 DNA sequence: TGTGCCAGCAGTTTATGGGATACGCAGTATTTT. It codes for CASSLWDTQYF.

This clonotype is medium-sized within its sample. The V and J genes are TRBV10-3 and TRBJ1-4; 7 positions match TRBD1. Germline V CDR1 and CDR2: ENHRY, SYGVKD. The CDR3 spans 14 residues. Trimming removed 4 bases from V and 9 bases from J; junction bases left unmatched: 8. The CDR3 sequence: CAISGQGGRKKLFF. The DNA for the CDR3 is TGTGCCATCAGTGGACAGGGTGGGAGGAAAAAACTGTTTTTT.

This clonotype rates as medium-sized (0.01 to 0.1%). This rearrangement joins TRBV2 to TRBJ2-3; D perhaps matches TRBD2 (5 bases). Trimming removed 10 bases from V and 3 bases from J, with 8 bases in between. CDR1 and CDR2 (germline): SNHLY, FYNNEI. The CDR3 is 11 residues long. In nucleotides, the CDR3 is TGTGCCAAGGACTCGACAGATACGCAGTATTTT. Protein: CAKDSTDTQYF.

The sample holds many counts of this clonotype. V and J are TRBV30 and TRBJ2-1, with 9 bases identical to TRBD2. CDR3 length: 15 amino acids. The germline gives CDR1 GTSNPN, CDR2 SVGIG (reference sequence). V shed 8 bases and J 3 bases; nucleotides not matched to a gene: 11. CDR3 DNA sequence: TGTGCCGGCCTCCGGGGACTAGCTCACTACAATGAGCAGTTCTTC. Protein sequence: CAGLRGLAHYNEQFF.

This clonotype is medium-sized in the sample. The chain carries TRBV2 and TRBJ2-2; D possibly matches TRBD1 or TRBD2 (5 bases each). With 6 bases removed from V and 6 bases from J, the gap between germline ends came to 5 bases. Germline CDR1 reads SNHLY; CDR2 reads FYNNEI. The length of the CDR3 is 11 residues. CDR3 sequence reads: CASRGAGELFF. The CDR3 coding sequence is TGTGCCAGCAGGGGGGCCGGGGAGCTGTTTTTT.

This chain uses TRBV28 with TRBJ2-7; 7 nucleotides align to TRBD1. The CDR3 loop spans 15 amino acids. V lost 4 bases, J lost 6 bases, and 12 bases stayed unmatched. The germline V gene encodes CDR1 MDHEN and CDR2 SYDVKM. CDR3 bases: TGTGCCAGCAGTTCAAACACCCACAGGGGAAGCGAGCAGTACTTC. Amino acids: CASSSNTHRGSEQYF.

Relative to its sample, this clonotype is medium-sized. The gene calls are TRBV5-1 and TRBJ2-1; 14 bases are a match to TRBD2. The trim removed 6 bases at V and 1 base at J, leaving 6 bases unmatched. The CDR3 is 17 amino acids. Germline V gives CDR1 SGHRS, CDR2 YFSETQ. Here the CDR3 reads CASKGTSGSRSYNEQFF. CDR3 nucleotide sequence: TGCGCCAGCAAGGGGACTAGCGGGAGTCGGTCCTACAATGAGCAGTTCTTC.

This clonotype is medium-sized in the sample. The chain uses TRBV2 and TRBJ2-5, with a possible D match to TRBD2 (6 bases). CDR1 is SNHLY, CDR2 FYNNEI, per germline. The CDR3 has 15 amino acids. Trimming removed 6 bases from V and 2 bases from J, with 16 bases in between. CDR3 nucleotide sequence: TGTGCCAGCAGGAAACCGGGAGTTCGGCAAGAGACCCAGTACTTC. Amino acid sequence: CASRKPGVRQETQYF.